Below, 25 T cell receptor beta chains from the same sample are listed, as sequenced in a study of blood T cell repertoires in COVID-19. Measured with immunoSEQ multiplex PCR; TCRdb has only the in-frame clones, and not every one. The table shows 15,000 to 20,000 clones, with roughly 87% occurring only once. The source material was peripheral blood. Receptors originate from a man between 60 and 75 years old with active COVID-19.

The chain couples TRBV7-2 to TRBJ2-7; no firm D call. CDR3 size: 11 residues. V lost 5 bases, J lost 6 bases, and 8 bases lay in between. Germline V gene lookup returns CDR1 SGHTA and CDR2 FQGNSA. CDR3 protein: CASSRMSEQYF. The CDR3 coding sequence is TGTGCCAGCAGCAGAATGAGCGAGCAGTACTTC.

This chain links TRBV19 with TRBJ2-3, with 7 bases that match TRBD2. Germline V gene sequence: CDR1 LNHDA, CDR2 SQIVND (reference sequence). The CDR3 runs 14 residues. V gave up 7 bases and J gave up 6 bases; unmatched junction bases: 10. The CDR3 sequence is CASTHIAGSDTQYF. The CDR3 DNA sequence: TGTGCCAGTACCCATATAGCGGGCTCGGATACGCAGTATTTT.

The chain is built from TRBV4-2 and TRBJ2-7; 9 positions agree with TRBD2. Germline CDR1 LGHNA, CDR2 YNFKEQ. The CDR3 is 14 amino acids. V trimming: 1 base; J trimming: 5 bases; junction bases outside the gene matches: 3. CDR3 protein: CASSQGGGADEQYF. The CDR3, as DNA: TGTGCCAGCAGCCAAGGCGGGGGGGCGGACGAGCAGTACTTC.

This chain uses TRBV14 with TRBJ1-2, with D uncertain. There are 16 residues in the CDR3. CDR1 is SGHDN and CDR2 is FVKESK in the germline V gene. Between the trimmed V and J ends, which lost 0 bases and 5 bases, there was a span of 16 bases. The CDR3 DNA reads TGTGCCAGCAGCCAAGAGGATAGAGGGTTGCGGTATGGCTACACCTTC. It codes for CASSQEDRGLRYGYTF.

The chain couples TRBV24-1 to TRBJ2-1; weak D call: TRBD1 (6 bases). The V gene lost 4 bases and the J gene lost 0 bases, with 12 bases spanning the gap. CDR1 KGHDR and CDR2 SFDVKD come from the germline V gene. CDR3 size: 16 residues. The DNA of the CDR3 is TGTGCCACCAGTGACGTCGACAGGTTCTCCTACAATGAGCAGTTCTTC. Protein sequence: CATSDVDRFSYNEQFF.

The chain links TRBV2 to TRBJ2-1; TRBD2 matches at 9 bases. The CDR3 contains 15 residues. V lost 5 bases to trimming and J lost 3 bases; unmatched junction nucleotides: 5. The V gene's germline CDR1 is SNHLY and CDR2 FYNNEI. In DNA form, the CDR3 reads TGTGCCAGCAGTAATAGCGGGAGTTTCTACAATGAGCAGTTCTTC. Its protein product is CASSNSGSFYNEQFF.

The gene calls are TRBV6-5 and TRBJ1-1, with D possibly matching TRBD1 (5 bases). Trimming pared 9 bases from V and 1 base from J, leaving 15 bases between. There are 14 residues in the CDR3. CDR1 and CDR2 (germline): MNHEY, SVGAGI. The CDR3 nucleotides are TGTGCCAGTTCTAGGGAGGGGCCGAACACTGAAGCTTTCTTT. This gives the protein CASSREGPNTEAFF.

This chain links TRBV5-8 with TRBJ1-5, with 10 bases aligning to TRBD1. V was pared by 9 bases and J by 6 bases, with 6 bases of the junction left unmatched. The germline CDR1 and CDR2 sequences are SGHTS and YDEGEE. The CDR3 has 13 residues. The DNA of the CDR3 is TGTGCCACCCGGGACAGGGGAGGTCAGCCCCAGCATTTT. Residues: CATRDRGGQPQHF. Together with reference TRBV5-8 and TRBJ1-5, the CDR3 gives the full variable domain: EAGVTQSPTHLIKTRGQQATLRCSPISGHTSVYWYQQALGLGLQFLLWYDEGEERNRGNFPPRFSGRQFPNYSSELNVNALELEDSALYLCATRDRGGQPQHFGDGTRLSIL.

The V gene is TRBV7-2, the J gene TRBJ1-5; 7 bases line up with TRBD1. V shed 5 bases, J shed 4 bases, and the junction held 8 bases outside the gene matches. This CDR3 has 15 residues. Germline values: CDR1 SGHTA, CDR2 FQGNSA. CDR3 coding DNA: TGTGCCAGCAGCCCAAGGACAGGAGGGAATCAGCCCCAGCATTTT. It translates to CASSPRTGGNQPQHF.

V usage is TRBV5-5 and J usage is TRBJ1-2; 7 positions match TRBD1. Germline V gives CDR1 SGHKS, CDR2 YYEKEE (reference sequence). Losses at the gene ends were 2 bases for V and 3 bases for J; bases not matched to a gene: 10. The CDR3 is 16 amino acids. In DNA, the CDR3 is TGTGCCAGCAGCTTCTACAGGGGTACGGCTGACTATGGCTACACCTTC. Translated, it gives CASSFYRGTADYGYTF. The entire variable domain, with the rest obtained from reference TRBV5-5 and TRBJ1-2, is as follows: DAGVTQSPTHLIKTRGQQVTLRCSPISGHKSVSWYQQVLGQGPQFIFQYYEKEERGRGNFPDRFSARQFPNYSSELNVNALLLGDSALYLCASSFYRGTADYGYTFGSGTRLTVV.

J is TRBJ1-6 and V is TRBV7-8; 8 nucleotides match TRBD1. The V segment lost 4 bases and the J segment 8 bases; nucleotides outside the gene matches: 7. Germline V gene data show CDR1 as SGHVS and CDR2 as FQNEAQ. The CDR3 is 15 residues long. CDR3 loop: CASSSRTGRDSPLHF. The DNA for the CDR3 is TGTGCCAGCAGCTCCCGGACAGGGAGAGATTCACCCCTCCACTTT.

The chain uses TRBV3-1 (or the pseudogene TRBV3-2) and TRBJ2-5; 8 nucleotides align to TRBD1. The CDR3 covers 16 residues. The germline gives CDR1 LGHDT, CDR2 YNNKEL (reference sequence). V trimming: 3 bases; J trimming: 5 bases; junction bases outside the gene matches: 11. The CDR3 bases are TGTGCCAGCAGCCACCAACCTTCGACAGGGGTTGAGACCCAGTACTTC. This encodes CASSHQPSTGVETQYF.

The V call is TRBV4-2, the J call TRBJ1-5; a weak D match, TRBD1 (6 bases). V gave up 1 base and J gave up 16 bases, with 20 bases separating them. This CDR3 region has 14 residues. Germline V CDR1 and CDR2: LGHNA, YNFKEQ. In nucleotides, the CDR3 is TGTGCCAGCAGCCAAGTCCACGGGACACAGGGCTTCCATTTT. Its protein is CASSQVHGTQGFHF.

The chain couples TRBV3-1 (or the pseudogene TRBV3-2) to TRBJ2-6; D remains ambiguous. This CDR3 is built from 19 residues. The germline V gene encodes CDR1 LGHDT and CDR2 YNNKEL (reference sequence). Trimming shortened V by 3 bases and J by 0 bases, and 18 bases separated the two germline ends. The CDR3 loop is CASSHLLRGGISGANVLTF. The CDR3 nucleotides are TGTGCCAGCAGCCACCTATTAAGAGGCGGTATCTCTGGGGCCAACGTCCTGACTTTC.

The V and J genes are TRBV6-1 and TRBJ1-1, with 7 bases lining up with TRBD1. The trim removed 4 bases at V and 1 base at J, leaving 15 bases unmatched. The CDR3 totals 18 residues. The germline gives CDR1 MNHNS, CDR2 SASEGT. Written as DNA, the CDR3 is TGTGCCAGCAGTGGCCCCCTCCGAGGGGGCTCAGGGAACACTGAAGCTTTCTTT. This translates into CASSGPLRGGSGNTEAFF.

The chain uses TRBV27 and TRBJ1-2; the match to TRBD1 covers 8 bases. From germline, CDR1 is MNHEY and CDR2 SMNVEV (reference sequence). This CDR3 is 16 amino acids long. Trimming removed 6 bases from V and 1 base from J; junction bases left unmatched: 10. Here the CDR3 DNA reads TGTGCCAGCAGCCACGGACAGGGTCTGGGTAACTATGGCTACACCTTC. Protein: CASSHGQGLGNYGYTF.

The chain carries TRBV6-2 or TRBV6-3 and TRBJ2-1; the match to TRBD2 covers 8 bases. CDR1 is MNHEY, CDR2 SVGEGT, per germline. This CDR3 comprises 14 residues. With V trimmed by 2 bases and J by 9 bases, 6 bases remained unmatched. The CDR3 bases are TGTGCCAGCAGTTACCGGGGGGGCCTCGGTGAGCAGTTCTTC. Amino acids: CASSYRGGLGEQFF.

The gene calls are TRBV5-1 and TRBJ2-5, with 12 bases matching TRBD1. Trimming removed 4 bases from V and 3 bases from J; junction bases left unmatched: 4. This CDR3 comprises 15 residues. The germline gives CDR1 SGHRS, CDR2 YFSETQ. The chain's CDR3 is CASSAGTGGEETQYF. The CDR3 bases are TGCGCCAGCAGCGCCGGGACAGGGGGCGAAGAGACCCAGTACTTC.

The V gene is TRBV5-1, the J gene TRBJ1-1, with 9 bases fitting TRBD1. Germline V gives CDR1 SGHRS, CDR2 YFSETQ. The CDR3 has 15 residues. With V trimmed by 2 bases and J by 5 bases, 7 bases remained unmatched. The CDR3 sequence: CASSLQGAAVTEAFF. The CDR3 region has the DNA TGCGCCAGCAGCTTACAGGGGGCTGCGGTGACTGAAGCTTTCTTT. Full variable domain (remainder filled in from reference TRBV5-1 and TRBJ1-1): KAGVTQTPRYLIKTRGQQVTLSCSPISGHRSVSWYQQTPGQGLQFLFEYFSETQRNKGNFPGRFSGRQFSNSRSEMNVSTLELGDSALYLCASSLQGAAVTEAFFGQGTRLTVV.

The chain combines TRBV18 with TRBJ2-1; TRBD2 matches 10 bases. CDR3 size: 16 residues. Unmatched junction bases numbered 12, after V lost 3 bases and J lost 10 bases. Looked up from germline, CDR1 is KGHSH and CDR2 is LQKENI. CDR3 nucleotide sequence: TGTGCCAGCTCACCGTGGAGGGCTAGCGGGAGTGAGGAGCAGTTCTTC. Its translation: CASSPWRASGSEEQFF.

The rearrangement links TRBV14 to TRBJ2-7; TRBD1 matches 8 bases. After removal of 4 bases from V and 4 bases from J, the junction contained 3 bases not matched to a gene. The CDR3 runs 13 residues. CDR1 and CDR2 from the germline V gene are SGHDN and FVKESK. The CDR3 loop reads CASSRDRLYEQYF. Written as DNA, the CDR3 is TGTGCCAGCAGCCGGGACAGGCTATACGAGCAGTACTTC.

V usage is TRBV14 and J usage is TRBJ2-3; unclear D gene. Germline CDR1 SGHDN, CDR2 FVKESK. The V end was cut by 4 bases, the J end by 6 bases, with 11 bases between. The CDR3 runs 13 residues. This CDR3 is CASSRDLLDTQYF. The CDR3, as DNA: TGTGCCAGCAGCCGAGACCTCCTGGATACGCAGTATTTT.

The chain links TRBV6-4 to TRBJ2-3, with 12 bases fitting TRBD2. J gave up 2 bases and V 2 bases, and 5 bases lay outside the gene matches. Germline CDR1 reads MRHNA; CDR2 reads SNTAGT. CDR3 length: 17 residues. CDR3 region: CASSDQGLAGPTDTQYF. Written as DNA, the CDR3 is TGTGCCAGCAGTGACCAAGGACTAGCGGGGCCCACAGATACGCAGTATTTT.

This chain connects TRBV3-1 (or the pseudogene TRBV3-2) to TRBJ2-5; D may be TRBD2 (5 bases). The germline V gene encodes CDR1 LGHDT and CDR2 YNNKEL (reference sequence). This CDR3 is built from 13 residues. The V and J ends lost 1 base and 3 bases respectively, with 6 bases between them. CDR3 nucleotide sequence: TGTGCCAGCAGCCAAGGGAGGAAAGAGACCCAGTACTTC. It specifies CASSQGRKETQYF.

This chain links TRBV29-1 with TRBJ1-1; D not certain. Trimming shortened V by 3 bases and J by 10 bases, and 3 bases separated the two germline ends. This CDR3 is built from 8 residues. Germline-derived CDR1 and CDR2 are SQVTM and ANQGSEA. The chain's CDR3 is CSVDGAFF. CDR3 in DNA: TGCAGCGTTGACGGAGCTTTCTTT.